This T cell receptor (beta chain) was sequenced for a study of T-cell reconstitution after alpha-beta-depleted transplantation in children. The table lists this clonotype with a few counts. The CDR3 contains 18 residues. Germline V CDR1 and CDR2: LGHDT, YNNKEL (reference sequence). Unmatched junction bases numbered 10, after V lost 4 bases and J lost 0 bases. The authors prepared the TCRbeta library with unique molecular identifiers. TCRdb analysed the PCR reads with MiXCR anew, one entry per CDR3 protein. The data hold hundreds of thousands of distinct CDR3 sequences, with around 12% observed a single time.

The TCR sequence derives from a girl aged 2-15 years with congenital amegakaryocytic thrombocytopenia, due to receive a stem cell transplant. Sequenced material: PBMCs, taken before TCRalphabeta/CD19-depleted stem cell transplant. The chain is built from TRBV3-1 and TRBJ1-1; 11 nucleotides line up with TRBD1. The CDR3 DNA sequence: TGTGCCAGCAGCCGGGACAGGGGGATGTCAGCTATGAACACTGAAGCTTTCTTT. It encodes CASSRDRGMSAMNTEAFF.